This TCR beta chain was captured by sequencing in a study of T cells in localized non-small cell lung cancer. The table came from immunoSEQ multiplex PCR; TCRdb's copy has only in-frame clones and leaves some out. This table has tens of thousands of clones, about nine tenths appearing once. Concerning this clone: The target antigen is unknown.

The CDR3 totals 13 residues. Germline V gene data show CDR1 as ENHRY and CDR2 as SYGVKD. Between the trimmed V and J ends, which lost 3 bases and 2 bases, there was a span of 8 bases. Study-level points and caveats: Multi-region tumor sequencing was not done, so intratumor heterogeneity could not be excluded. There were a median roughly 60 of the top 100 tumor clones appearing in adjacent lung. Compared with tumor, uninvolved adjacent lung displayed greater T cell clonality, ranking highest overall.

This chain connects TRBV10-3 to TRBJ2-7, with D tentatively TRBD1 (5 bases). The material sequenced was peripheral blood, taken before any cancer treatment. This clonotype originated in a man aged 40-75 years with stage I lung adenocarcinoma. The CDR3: CAISETGTYEQYF. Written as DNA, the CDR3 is TGTGCCATCAGTGAAACAGGCACCTACGAGCAGTACTTC.